Following are 27 T cell receptor beta chains from one sample sequenced in a study of cytomegalovirus exposure and HLA in healthy donors. Primers for the PCR totalled 60 Vbeta and 13 Jbeta. Data came from immunoSEQ multiplex PCR; TCRdb stores just in-frame clones and leaves some out. The table includes 150,000 to 200,000 clones, approximately 82% detected once. Sequencing input: PBMCs. The receptors originated from a woman between 18 and 29 years old in good health and CMV-seronegative.

V and J are TRBV7-2 and TRBJ2-7; the match to TRBD1 covers 7 bases. The length of the CDR3 is 14 residues. The germline V gene encodes CDR1 SGHTA and CDR2 FQGNSA. Trimming took 5 bases from V and 0 from J; bases not matched to a gene: 4. The CDR3 DNA is TGTGCCAGCAGCCCAGACAGGGACTCCTACGAGCAGTACTTC. This sequence encodes CASSPDRDSYEQYF.

This clone showed up just a few times. The CDR3 nucleotides read TGTGCCAGCAGCTCACAGACTAACTATGGCTACACCTTC. It specifies CASSSQTNYGYTF. The chain is built from TRBV7-2 and TRBJ1-2; D is unclear. V lost 4 bases and J lost 0, with 6 bases in between. CDR3 length: 13 amino acids. Germline V lookup: CDR1 SGHTA, CDR2 FQGNSA.

V and J are TRBV19 and TRBJ1-5; D is unresolved. Trimming removed 7 bases at V and 1 base at J, with 14 bases between. The CDR3 contains 15 residues. Germline CDR1 reads LNHDA; CDR2 reads SQIVND (reference sequence). CDR3 DNA sequence: TGTGCCAGTACCCTGGGTAGGAGCAGCAATCAGCCCCAGCATTTT. It encodes CASTLGRSSNQPQHF.

The chain has TRBV7-2 and TRBJ2-1, with a tentative D call TRBD2 (7 bases). V lost 3 bases and J lost 6, with 18 bases in between. The CDR3 is 16 amino acids. The V gene's germline CDR1 is SGHTA and CDR2 FQGNSA. The CDR3 reads CASSFRLAGVTNEQFF. CDR3 in DNA: TGTGCCAGCAGCTTCCGACTAGCAGGGGTGACCAATGAGCAGTTCTTC.

This clone has more than one count but fewer than ten. This chain joins TRBV5-4 and TRBJ1-5; 7 bases are a match to TRBD1. Germline CDR1 and CDR2: SGHNT and YYREEE (reference sequence). V was pared by 3 bases and J by 3 bases, with 3 bases of the junction left unmatched. The CDR3 loop spans 14 amino acids. The CDR3 is CASSSGQSNQPQHF. DNA of the CDR3: TGTGCCAGCAGCTCGGGACAGTCCAATCAGCCCCAGCATTTT.

This chain uses TRBV19 with TRBJ1-2; weak D call: TRBD1 (5 bases). CDR3 length: 16 amino acids. Trimming pared 6 bases from V and 1 base from J, leaving 18 bases between. Germline loops: CDR1 LNHDA, CDR2 SQIVND (reference sequence). CDR3 region: CASRRRAEGLNYGYTF. The DNA for the CDR3 is TGTGCCAGTAGACGGAGGGCCGAGGGGCTTAACTATGGCTACACCTTC.

The genes are TRBV7-2 and TRBJ2-7, with D maybe TRBD2 (5 bases). Germline V gene data show CDR1 as SGHTA and CDR2 as FQGNSA. Trimming pared 1 base from V and 2 bases from J, leaving 9 bases between. The length of the CDR3 is 14 residues. The CDR3 reads CASSLEAGPYEQYV. DNA of the CDR3: TGTGCCAGCAGCTTAGAGGCGGGTCCCTACGAGCAGTACGTC.

The CDR3 is CASSLAGTGKRETQYF. The CDR3 region has the DNA TGTGCCAGCAGCTTAGCCGGGACAGGGAAAAGGGAGACCCAGTACTTC. This chain uses TRBV7-6 with TRBJ2-5, with 9 bases aligning to TRBD1. Germline assignment: CDR1 SGHVS and CDR2 FNYEAQ. The CDR3 has 16 amino acids. The ends lost 0 bases at V and 5 bases at J; junction bases unmatched: 7. Based on the CDR3 plus reference TRBV7-6 and TRBJ2-5, the full variable domain is GAGVSQSPRYKVTKRGQDVALRCDPISGHVSLYWYRQALGQGPEFLTYFNYEAQQDKSGLPNDRFSAERPEGSISTLTIQRTEQRDSAMYRCASSLAGTGKRETQYFGPGTRLLVL.

This clone was seen only once. The genes are TRBV7-6 and TRBJ2-7, with TRBD1 matching over 7 bases. The V and J ends lost 2 bases and 4 bases, in that order; junction bases with no gene match: 14. Germline V gives CDR1 SGHVS, CDR2 FNYEAQ. CDR3 length equals 17 residues. The CDR3, as DNA: TGTGCCAGCAGCTTACTGGCCAATAGACAGGGATCGTACGAGCAGTACGTC. Residues: CASSLLANRQGSYEQYV.

The chain is built from TRBV4-3 and TRBJ2-3, with a weak D call TRBD2 (6 bases). Trimming took 0 bases from V and 12 from J, leaving 19 bases between them. CDR3 length: 15 residues. The germline gives CDR1 LGHNA, CDR2 YSLEER. CDR3 DNA: TGCGCCAGCAGCCAAGATAGGTGGGCGGGAACAACCCAGTATTTT. Protein: CASSQDRWAGTTQYF.

The chain carries TRBV5-4 and TRBJ1-4; D is unresolved. Between the trimmed V and J ends, which lost 0 bases and 3 bases, there was a span of 9 bases. This CDR3 comprises 15 residues. Germline V gives CDR1 SGHNT, CDR2 YYREEE (reference sequence). The CDR3 protein is CASSLGGSANEKLFF. CDR3 nucleotides: TGTGCCAGCAGCTTGGGAGGGAGTGCTAATGAAAAACTGTTTTTT.

The CDR3 nucleotides read TGTGCCAGCAGCGGGCTTCCGGGAGGAGTCCCCTACGAGCAGTACGTC. Protein: CASSGLPGGVPYEQYV. The chain is built from TRBV9 and TRBJ2-7, with TRBD2 identical over 7 bases. The V gene's germline CDR1 is SGDLS and CDR2 YYNGEE. The ends lost 3 bases at V and 2 bases at J; junction bases unmatched: 11. The CDR3 totals 16 residues.

DNA for the CDR3: TGTGCCAGCAGGGGTTCGACAGGAGACACAGATACGCAGTATTTT. Translation: CASRGSTGDTDTQYF. This sequence joins TRBV9 and TRBJ2-3, with D maybe TRBD1 (6 bases). From germline, CDR1 is SGDLS and CDR2 YYNGEE. This CDR3 spans 15 amino acids. Trimming removed 5 bases at V and 2 bases at J, with 15 bases between.

The chain has TRBV6-5 and TRBJ2-5; TRBD2 matches 11 bases. The CDR3 length is 15 residues. The ends lost 7 bases at V and 5 bases at J; junction bases unmatched: 9. CDR1 and CDR2 from the germline V gene are MNHEY and SVGAGI. The CDR3 region is CASTSGGLAVETQYF. The CDR3, as DNA: TGTGCCAGCACCTCAGGGGGACTAGCGGTGGAGACCCAGTACTTC.

This chain joins TRBV28 and TRBJ1-2; D is undetermined. The CDR3 has 15 residues. CDR1 is MDHEN, CDR2 SYDVKM, per germline. V was pared by 9 bases and J by 4 bases, with 21 bases between. In DNA, the CDR3 is TGTGCCAGTCATTCTGCTTTGGGCCTCATCTATGGCTACACCTTC. This translates into CASHSALGLIYGYTF.

A single count supports this clone. The chain links TRBV5-5 to TRBJ1-1; D is unresolved. Germline V gene lookup returns CDR1 SGHKS and CDR2 YYEKEE (reference sequence). CDR3 length equals 12 residues. V lost 1 base, J lost 5 bases, and 6 bases lay in between. CDR3 in amino acids: CASSLSRTEAFF. CDR3 DNA sequence: TGTGCCAGCAGCTTGTCGAGGACTGAAGCTTTCTTT.

The V and J genes are TRBV7-6 and TRBJ2-3, with 8 bases identical to TRBD2. The ends lost 2 bases at V and 2 bases at J; junction bases unmatched: 3. The CDR3 has 15 amino acids. Germline assignment: CDR1 SGHVS and CDR2 FNYEAQ. The CDR3 coding sequence is TGTGCCAGCAGCTTATTCGGGGGGGCCACAGATACGCAGTATTTT. It codes for CASSLFGGATDTQYF.

The rearrangement joins TRBV30 to TRBJ1-5; TRBD1 agrees at 10 bases. With V trimmed by 1 base and J by 4 bases, 13 bases remained unmatched. The CDR3 loop spans 18 amino acids. Germline lookup yields CDR1 GTSNPN and CDR2 SVGIG (reference sequence). The CDR3 nucleotides read TGTGCCTGGAGTGCCCAGACCGGGGGGACAGGGGAGAATCAGCCCCAGCATTTT. It yields the protein CAWSAQTGGTGENQPQHF.

The rearrangement joins TRBV6-5 to TRBJ2-7; possible D gene TRBD2, 7 bases. The V end lost 7 bases, the J end lost 4 bases, and 11 bases lay between the germline ends. The CDR3 runs to 12 residues. Germline values: CDR1 MNHEY, CDR2 SVGAGI. The CDR3 region has the DNA TGTGCCAGCACGGGGGGCTTGTACGAGCAGTACTTC. It yields the protein CASTGGLYEQYF.

The chain recombines TRBV19 with TRBJ1-1; 9 nucleotides agree with TRBD1. The V segment lost 4 bases and the J segment 5 bases; nucleotides outside the gene matches: 5. There are 14 residues in the CDR3. Per germline, CDR1 LNHDA and CDR2 SQIVND (reference sequence). The CDR3 region has the DNA TGTGCCAGTAGTACTCAACAGGGGGCTACTGAAGCTTTCTTT. Protein sequence: CASSTQQGATEAFF.

This chain links TRBV28 with TRBJ2-7, with D maybe TRBD1 (6 bases). Per the germline V gene, CDR1 is MDHEN and CDR2 is SYDVKM. CDR3 length: 12 amino acids. Trimming took off 3 bases at V and 5 bases at J, with 8 bases between the two ends. CDR3 region: CASSFRDNEQYF. Here the CDR3 DNA reads TGTGCCAGCAGTTTCCGGGACAACGAGCAGTACTTC.

This clone has a handful of counts. This chain uses TRBV6-5 with TRBJ1-5; 8 bases align to TRBD1. The CDR3 length is 12 residues. The trim removed 5 bases at V and 14 bases at J, leaving 8 bases unmatched. Germline V gives CDR1 MNHEY, CDR2 SVGAGI. CDR3 nucleotides: TGTGCCAGCAGTCGAGGACAGGGAATCAAGCATTTT. It yields the protein CASSRGQGIKHF.

V is TRBV5-8 and J is TRBJ2-1; 10 bases map to TRBD2. The CDR3 spans 16 residues. Germline CDR1 and CDR2: SGHTS and YDEGEE. V shed 4 bases, J shed 4 bases, and the junction held 8 bases outside the gene matches. For the CDR3, the DNA is TGTGCCAGCAGCACCGGACTAGCGGCTAGATACAATGAGCAGTTCTTC. This codes for CASSTGLAARYNEQFF.

V usage is TRBV7-8 and J usage is TRBJ2-7; TRBD2 aligns across 10 bases. In germline, CDR1 is SGHVS, CDR2 FQNEAQ. The CDR3 is 15 residues long. Trimming at V came to 1 base and at J to 7 bases, leaving 7 bases not matched to a gene. The CDR3 is CASSLGASGSGEQYV. In DNA form, the CDR3 reads TGTGCCAGCAGCTTAGGGGCTAGCGGGAGTGGAGAGCAGTACGTC.

In this sample, this clone turned up once. The chain is built from TRBV28 and TRBJ2-7; tentative D call: TRBD2 (6 bases). CDR1 is MDHEN and CDR2 is SYDVKM in the germline V gene. V was shortened by 6 bases and J by 7 bases, with 28 bases between the two germline ends. The CDR3 sequence is 17 residues long. CDR3 in DNA: TGTGCCAGCAGCCGCTCGGACTACGGCGTGAAGTCTAGAGAGCAGTACTTC. Protein product: CASSRSDYGVKSREQYF.

V and J are TRBV15 and TRBJ2-7; D is uncertain. V was cut by 0 bases and J by 6 bases, with 12 bases left in between. The CDR3 is made up of 14 amino acids. Germline CDR1 is LNHNV and CDR2 is YYDKDF (reference sequence). CDR3 DNA: TGTGCCACCAGCAGAGAGGCATCCCCCTTCGAGCAGTACTTC. This gives the protein CATSREASPFEQYF.

The rearrangement uses TRBV15 and TRBJ1-3; 8 bases line up with TRBD1. V trimming: 8 bases; J trimming: 4 bases; junction bases outside the gene matches: 7. This CDR3 spans 14 amino acids. Germline V gene data show CDR1 as LNHNV and CDR2 as YYDKDF (reference sequence). The CDR3, as DNA: TGTGCCACCGCTCCCCAGGGGGCGGGAAACACCATATATTTT. This gives the protein CATAPQGAGNTIYF. The full variable domain, completed using reference TRBV15 and TRBJ1-3, is DAMVIQNPRYQVTQFGKPVTLSCSQTLNHNVMYWYQQKSSQAPKLLFHYYDKDFNNEADTPDNFQSRRPNTSFCFLDIRSPGLGDTAMYLCATAPQGAGNTIYFGEGSWLTVV.